Here is one T cell receptor (beta chain) with its context. TCRdb reanalyzed the PCR reads with MiXCR. Here the sample spans about 13,000 clones, around 28% being singletons. This specimen belongs to a study of metastatic and nonmetastatic thyroid tumors. This CDR3 comprises 16 residues. CDR1 and CDR2 from the germline V gene are KGHDR and SFDVKD. The V end lost 9 bases, the J end lost 0 bases, and 17 bases lay between the germline ends. Patients were all untreated before their thyroid surgery. The origin of this receptor is a female donor with papillary thyroid cancer or a benign thyroid nodule (not recorded which). Some clones in this sample may be carry-over from other donors' samples. The chain employs TRBV24-1 and TRBJ2-1; no clear D gene. The sample comprised tumor tissue. As DNA, the CDR3 is TGTGCCACCGAATCGGGCGCTTCAAGCTCCTACAATGAGCAGTTCTTC. It specifies CATESGASSSYNEQFF.